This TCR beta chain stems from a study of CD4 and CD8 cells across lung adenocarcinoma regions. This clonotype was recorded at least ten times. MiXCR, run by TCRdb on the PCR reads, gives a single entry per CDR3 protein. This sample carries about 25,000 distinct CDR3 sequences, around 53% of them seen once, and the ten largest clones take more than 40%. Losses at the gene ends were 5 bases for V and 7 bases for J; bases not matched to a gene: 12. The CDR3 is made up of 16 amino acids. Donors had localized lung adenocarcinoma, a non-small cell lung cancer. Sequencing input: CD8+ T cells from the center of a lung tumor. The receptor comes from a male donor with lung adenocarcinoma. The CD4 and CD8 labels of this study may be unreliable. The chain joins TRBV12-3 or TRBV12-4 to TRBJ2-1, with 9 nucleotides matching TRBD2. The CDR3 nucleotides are TGTGCCAGCAGTGCTACAGGTGGCGGGAGGGGAAATGAGCAGTTCTTC. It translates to CASSATGGGRGNEQFF.